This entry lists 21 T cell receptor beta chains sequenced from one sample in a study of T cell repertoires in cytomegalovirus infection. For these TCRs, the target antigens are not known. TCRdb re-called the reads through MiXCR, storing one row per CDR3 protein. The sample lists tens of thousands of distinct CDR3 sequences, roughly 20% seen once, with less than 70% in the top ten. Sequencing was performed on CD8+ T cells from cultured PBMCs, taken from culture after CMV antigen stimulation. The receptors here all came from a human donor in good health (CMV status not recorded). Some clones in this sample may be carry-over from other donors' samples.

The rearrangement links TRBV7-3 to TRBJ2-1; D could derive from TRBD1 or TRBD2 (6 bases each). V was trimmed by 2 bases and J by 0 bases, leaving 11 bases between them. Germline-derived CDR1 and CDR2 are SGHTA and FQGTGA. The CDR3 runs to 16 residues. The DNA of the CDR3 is TGTGCCAGCAGCTTACGGGGGCTAGGCTCCTACAATGAGCAGTTCTTC. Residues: CASSLRGLGSYNEQFF.

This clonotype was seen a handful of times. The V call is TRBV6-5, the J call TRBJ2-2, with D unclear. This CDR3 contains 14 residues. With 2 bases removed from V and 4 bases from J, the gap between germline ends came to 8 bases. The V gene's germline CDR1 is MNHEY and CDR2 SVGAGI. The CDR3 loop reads CASSYGVSTGELFF. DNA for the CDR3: TGTGCCAGCAGTTACGGGGTCAGCACCGGGGAGCTGTTTTTT.

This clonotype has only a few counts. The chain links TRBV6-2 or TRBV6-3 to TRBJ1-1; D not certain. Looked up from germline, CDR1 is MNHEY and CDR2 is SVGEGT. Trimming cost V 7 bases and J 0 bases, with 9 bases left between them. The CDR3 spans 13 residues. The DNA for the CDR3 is TGTGCCAGCACCGGGCAGGTGAACACTGAAGCTTTCTTT. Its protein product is CASTGQVNTEAFF.

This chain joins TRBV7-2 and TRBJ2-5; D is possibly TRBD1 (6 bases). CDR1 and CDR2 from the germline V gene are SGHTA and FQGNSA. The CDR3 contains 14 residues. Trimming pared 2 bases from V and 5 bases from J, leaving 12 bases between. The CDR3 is CASSLLARGETQYF. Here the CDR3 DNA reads TGTGCCAGCAGCTTACTAGCCAGGGGCGAGACCCAGTACTTC.

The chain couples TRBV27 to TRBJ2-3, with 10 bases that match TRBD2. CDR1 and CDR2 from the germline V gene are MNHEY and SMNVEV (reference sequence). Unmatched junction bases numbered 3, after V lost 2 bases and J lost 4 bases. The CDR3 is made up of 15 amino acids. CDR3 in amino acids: CASSLRTSGPDTQYF. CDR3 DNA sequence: TGTGCCAGCAGTTTACGGACTAGCGGCCCAGATACGCAGTATTTT.

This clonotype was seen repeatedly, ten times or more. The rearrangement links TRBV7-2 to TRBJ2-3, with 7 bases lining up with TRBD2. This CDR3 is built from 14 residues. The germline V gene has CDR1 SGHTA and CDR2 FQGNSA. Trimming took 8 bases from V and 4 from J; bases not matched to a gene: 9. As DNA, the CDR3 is TGTGCCAGCTCCCTAAGCGGGACTTCAGATACGCAGTATTTT. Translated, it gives CASSLSGTSDTQYF.

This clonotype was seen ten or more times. CDR3 protein: CASSYWSSNQPQHF. Written as DNA, the CDR3 is TGTGCCAGCAGTTATTGGTCAAGCAATCAGCCCCAGCATTTT. The chain has TRBV6-2 or TRBV6-3 and TRBJ1-5, with D hard to call. CDR3 length: 14 residues. Germline V lookup: CDR1 MNHEY, CDR2 SVGEGT. V shed 3 bases and J shed 1 base, with 7 bases lying between them.

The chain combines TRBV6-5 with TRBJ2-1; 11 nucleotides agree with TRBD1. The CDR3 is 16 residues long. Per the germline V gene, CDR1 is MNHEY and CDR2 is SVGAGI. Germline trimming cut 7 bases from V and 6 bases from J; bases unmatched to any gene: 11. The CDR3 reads CASTHAWTGGINEQFF. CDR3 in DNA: TGTGCCAGCACCCATGCGTGGACAGGGGGCATCAATGAGCAGTTCTTC.

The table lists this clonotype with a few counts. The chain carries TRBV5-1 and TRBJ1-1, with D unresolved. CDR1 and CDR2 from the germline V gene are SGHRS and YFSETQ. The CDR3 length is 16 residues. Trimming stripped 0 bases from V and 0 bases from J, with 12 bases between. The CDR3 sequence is CASSLGRYGMNTEAFF. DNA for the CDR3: TGCGCCAGCAGCTTGGGACGGTACGGGATGAACACTGAAGCTTTCTTT.

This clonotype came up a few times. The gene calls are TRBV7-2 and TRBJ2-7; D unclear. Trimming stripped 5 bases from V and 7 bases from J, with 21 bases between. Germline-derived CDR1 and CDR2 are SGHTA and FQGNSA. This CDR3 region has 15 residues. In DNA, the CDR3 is TGTGCCAGCAGCCCGGTGACTGGTAGCTTGGGGGAGCAGTACTTC. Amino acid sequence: CASSPVTGSLGEQYF.

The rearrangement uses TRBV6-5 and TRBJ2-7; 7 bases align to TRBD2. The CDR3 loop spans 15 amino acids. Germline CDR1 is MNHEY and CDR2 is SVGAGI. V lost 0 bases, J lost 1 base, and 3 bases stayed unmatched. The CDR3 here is CASSYSGSGSYEQYF. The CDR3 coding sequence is TGTGCCAGCAGTTACTCGGGTAGCGGGTCCTACGAGCAGTACTTC.

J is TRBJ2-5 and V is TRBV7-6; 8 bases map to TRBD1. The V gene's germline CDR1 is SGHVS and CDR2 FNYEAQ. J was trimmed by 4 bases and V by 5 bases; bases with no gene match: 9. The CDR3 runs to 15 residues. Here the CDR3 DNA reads TGTGCCAGCAGCGCCAGGGGGCAGGGTCGAGAGACCCAGTACTTC. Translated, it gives CASSARGQGRETQYF.

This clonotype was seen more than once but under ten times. CDR3 DNA sequence: TGCAGCGTAGAGACAGCGAGCTCCTACGAGCAGTACTTC. Residues: CSVETASSYEQYF. The genes are TRBV29-1 and TRBJ2-7, with a weak D call TRBD1 (5 bases). The CDR3 length is 13 residues. Per germline, CDR1 SQVTM and CDR2 ANQGSEA. The V and J ends lost 6 bases and 0 bases respectively, with 12 bases between them.

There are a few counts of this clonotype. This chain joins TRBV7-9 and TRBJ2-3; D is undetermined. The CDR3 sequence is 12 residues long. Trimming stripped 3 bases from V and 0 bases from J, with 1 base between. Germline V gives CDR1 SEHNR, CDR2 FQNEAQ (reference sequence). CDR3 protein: CASSFSTDTQYF. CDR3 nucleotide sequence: TGTGCCAGCAGCTTTAGCACAGATACGCAGTATTTT.

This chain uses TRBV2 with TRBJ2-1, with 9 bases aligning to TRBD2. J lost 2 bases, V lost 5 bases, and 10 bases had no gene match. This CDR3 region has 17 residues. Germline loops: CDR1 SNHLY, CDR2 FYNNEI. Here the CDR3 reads CASSPYRTSEAYNEQFF. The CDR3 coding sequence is TGTGCCAGCAGTCCTTATAGGACTAGCGAAGCCTACAATGAGCAGTTCTTC.

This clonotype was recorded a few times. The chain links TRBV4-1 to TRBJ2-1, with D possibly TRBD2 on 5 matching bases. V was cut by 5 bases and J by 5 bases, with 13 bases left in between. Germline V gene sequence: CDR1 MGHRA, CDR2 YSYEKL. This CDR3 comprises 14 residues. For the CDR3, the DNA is TGCGCCAGCAGCGCCCCAGACTACAACAATGAGCAGTTCTTC. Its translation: CASSAPDYNNEQFF.

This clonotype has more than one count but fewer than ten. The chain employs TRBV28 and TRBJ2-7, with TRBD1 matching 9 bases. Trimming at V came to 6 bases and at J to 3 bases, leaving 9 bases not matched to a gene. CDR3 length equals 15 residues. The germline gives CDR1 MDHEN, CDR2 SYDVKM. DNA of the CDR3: TGTGCCAGCAGGGCCCCGGGACAGGGTCTCTACGAGCAGTACTTC. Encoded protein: CASRAPGQGLYEQYF.

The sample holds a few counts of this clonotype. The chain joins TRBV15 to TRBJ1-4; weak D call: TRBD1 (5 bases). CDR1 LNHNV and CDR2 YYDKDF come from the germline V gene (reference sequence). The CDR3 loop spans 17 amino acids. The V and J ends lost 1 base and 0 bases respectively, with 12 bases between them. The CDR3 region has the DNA TGTGCCACCAGCAGAGGCCTTGGGGCGGCAACTAATGAAAAACTGTTTTTT. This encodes CATSRGLGAATNEKLFF.

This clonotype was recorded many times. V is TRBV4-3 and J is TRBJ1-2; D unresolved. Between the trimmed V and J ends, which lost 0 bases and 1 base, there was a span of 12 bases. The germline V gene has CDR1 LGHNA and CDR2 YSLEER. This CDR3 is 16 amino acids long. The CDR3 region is CASSQDLEGINYGYTF. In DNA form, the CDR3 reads TGCGCCAGCAGCCAAGATTTGGAGGGAATTAACTATGGCTACACCTTC.

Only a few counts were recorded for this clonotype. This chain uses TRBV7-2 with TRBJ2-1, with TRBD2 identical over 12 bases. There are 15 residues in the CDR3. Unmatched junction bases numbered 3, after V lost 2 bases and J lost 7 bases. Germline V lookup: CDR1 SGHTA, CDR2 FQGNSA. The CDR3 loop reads CASSLSLAGGNEQFF. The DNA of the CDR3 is TGTGCCAGCAGCTTAAGTCTAGCGGGAGGGAATGAGCAGTTCTTC.

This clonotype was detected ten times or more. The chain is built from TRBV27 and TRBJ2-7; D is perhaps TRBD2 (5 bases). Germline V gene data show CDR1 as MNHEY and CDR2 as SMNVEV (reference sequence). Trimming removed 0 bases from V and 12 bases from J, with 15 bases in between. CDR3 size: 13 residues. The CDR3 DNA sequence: TGTGCCAGCAGTTTATCGGGAGCACGGCCCGCGTACTTC. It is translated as CASSLSGARPAYF.